This TCR beta chain was found in a study of beta chain features in type 1 diabetes. Study outcomes and limitations: Compared to healthy donors, patients appeared to have naive, central memory and Treg TCRB repertoires that were more alike.

Reverse transcription of all isolated RNA meant that expressed TCRB transcripts were sequenced. Clones were sequenced by immunoSEQ multiplex PCR, and TCRdb holds only the in-frame ones, with some missing. Of hundreds of thousands of clones in the sample, around 12% are singletons; the top ten hold roughly 0.017%. The CDR3 covers 15 residues. From germline, CDR1 is MDHEN and CDR2 SYDVKM. V lost 8 bases and J lost 7, with 18 bases in between. Remarks on this clone: Its antigen is not known.

The sequence came from a man in his late teens or twenties in good health. Sequenced material: naive CD4+ T cells from blood. The chain carries TRBV28 and TRBJ1-6; D is possibly TRBD1 (6 bases). The CDR3 sequence is CASRSTGTSNSPLHF. The CDR3 DNA reads TGTGCCAGCCGATCCACAGGGACCAGCAATTCACCCCTCCACTTT. Looking up the rest from reference TRBV28 and TRBJ1-6 gives the full variable domain: DVKVTQSSRYLVKRTGEKVFLECVQDMDHENMFWYRQDPGLGLRLIYFSYDVKMKEKGDIPEGYSVSREKKERFSLILESASTNQTSMYLCASRSTGTSNSPLHFGNGTRLTVT.